Shown below are 9 T cell receptor beta chains from a single sample sequenced in a study of read filtering for tumor transcriptome and immune sequencing. From approximately 430 ng of RNA, a library with molecular barcoded alpha/delta and beta/gamma adaptors was made. TCRdb itself ran the reads through MiXCR, one entry per CDR3 protein. The sample holds about 86,000 distinct CDR3 sequences, about 12% seen once. Sequenced: a population of CD138-negative cells sorted from bone marrow. The origin of the receptors is a donor at least 40 years old with multiple myeloma.

This clonotype was counted ten times or more. This chain links TRBV7-9 with TRBJ2-1; 10 positions agree with TRBD2. The junction had 2 bases not matched to a gene; V was cut back by 4 bases and J by 8 bases. The CDR3 totals 13 residues. Looked up from germline, CDR1 is SEHNR and CDR2 is FQNEAQ (reference sequence). The CDR3 loop is CASSSSGSDEQFF. For the CDR3, the DNA is TGTGCCAGCAGCTCTAGCGGGAGCGATGAGCAGTTCTTC.

To note about this clonotype: This may come from a read error, since a much larger clone is one base off. This chain connects TRBV5-1 to TRBJ1-1; tentative D call: TRBD1 (5 bases). CDR1 and CDR2 from the germline V gene are SGHRS and YFSETQ. This CDR3 comprises 16 residues. The CDR3 reads CACSLSQVAVGAKAFF. In nucleotides, the CDR3 is TGCGCCTGCAGCTTGTCGCAGGTGGCAGTCGGGGCTAAAGCTTTCTTT.

In this sample, this clonotype turned up many times. V usage is TRBV6-5 and J usage is TRBJ2-7; 8 nucleotides line up with TRBD2. The CDR3 has 16 residues. Germline V CDR1 and CDR2: MNHEY, SVGAGI. Trimming at V came to 6 bases and at J to 3 bases, leaving 13 bases not matched to a gene. The chain's CDR3 is CASSSYLPGLGYEQYF. The DNA of the CDR3 is TGTGCCAGCAGCTCCTACTTACCGGGACTAGGCTACGAGCAGTACTTC.

With respect to this clonotype: The CDR3 does not end in the conserved phenylalanine or tryptophan, so this is likely a read error. The DNA is left out, because the CDR3 cannot be placed on it with certainty; the CDR3 is given as TCRdb lists it. The chain links TRBV12-3 or TRBV12-4 to TRBJ2-1; the D call TRBD2 from the table was never checked on the DNA. The CDR3 spans 18 residues, counting both ends. The CDR3 protein is CASSLDSGAGVSYNEQIC.

With respect to this clonotype: This may be a read error: a much more frequent sequence differs by one nucleotide. The rearrangement joins TRBV24-1 to TRBJ2-2; D may be TRBD2 (5 bases). V gave up 2 bases and J gave up 7 bases, with 13 bases separating them. The CDR3 is 15 amino acids. CDR1 and CDR2 from the germline V gene are KGHDR and SFDVKD. The CDR3 loop reads CATSDSEAARGELFF. As DNA, the CDR3 is TGTGCCACCAGTGATTCGGAGGCAGCCCGCGGGGAGCTGTTTTTT.

This clonotype was detected ten times or more. The DNA of the CDR3 is TGTGCCAGCGGGTGGGCAGAGACCCAGTACTTC. Translated: CASGWAETQYF. J is TRBJ2-5 and V is TRBV2; the D is unclear. This CDR3 comprises 11 residues. CDR1 is SNHLY, CDR2 FYNNEI, per germline. Trimming left V 8 bases short and J 4 bases short, with 8 bases between.

This clonotype was picked up many times. The V call is TRBV20-1, the J call TRBJ1-4; D is uncertain. V was cut by 1 base and J by 8 bases, with 2 bases left in between. CDR1 is DFQATT, CDR2 SNEGSKA, per germline (reference sequence). This CDR3 spans 10 amino acids. As DNA, the CDR3 is TGCAGTGCTAGAGGAGAAAAACTGTTTTTT. Amino acid sequence: CSARGEKLFF.

In the case of this clonotype: A read error may explain this, as a much larger clone is one base away. This chain uses TRBV24-1 with TRBJ2-2; tentatively, D is TRBD2 (6 bases). Per the germline V gene, CDR1 is KGHDR and CDR2 is SFDVKD. The CDR3 consists of 14 residues. CDR3 loop: CATETGTRSGERFF. The CDR3, as DNA: TGTGCCACAGAGACCGGGACTCGATCCGGGGAGCGGTTTTTT.

Note on this clonotype: Given a far larger clone just one base away, this is likely a sequencing read error. The chain combines TRBV7-2 with TRBJ1-1; no firm D call. CDR1 and CDR2 from the germline V gene are SGHTA and FQGNSA. The CDR3 loop spans 13 amino acids. Trimming cost V 1 base and J 6 bases, with 9 bases left between them. CDR3 sequence: CASSLERSAEAFF. In DNA form, the CDR3 reads TGTGCCAGCAGCTTAGAACGTAGCGCTGAAGCTTTCTTT.